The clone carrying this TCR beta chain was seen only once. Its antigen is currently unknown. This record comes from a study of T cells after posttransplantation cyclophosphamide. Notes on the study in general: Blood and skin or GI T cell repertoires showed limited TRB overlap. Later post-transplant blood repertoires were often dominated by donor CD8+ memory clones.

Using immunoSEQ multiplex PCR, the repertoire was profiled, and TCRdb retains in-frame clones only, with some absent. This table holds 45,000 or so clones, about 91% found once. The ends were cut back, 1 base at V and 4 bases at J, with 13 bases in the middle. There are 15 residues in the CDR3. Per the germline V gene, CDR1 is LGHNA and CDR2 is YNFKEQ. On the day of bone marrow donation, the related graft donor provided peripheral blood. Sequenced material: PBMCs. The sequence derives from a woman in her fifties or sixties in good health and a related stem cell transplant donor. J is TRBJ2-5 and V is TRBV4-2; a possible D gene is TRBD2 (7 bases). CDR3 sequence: CASSQVPGEGETQYF. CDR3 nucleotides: TGTGCCAGCAGCCAAGTACCAGGGGAGGGAGAGACCCAGTACTTC.